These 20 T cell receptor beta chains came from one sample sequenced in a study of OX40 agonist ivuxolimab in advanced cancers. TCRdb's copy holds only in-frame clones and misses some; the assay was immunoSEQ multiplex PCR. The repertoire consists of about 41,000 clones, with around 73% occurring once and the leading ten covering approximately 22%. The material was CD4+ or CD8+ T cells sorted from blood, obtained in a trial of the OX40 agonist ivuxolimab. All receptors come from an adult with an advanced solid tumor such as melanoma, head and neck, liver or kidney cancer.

The CDR3 DNA follows: TGTGCCAGCAGCTTAGAGGCAGGGGATTACGAGCAGTACTTC. Translation: CASSLEAGDYEQYF. V and J are TRBV7-6 and TRBJ2-7, with D tentatively TRBD1 (6 bases). Germline CDR1 SGHVS, CDR2 FNYEAQ. V lost 1 base and J 4 bases, leaving 11 bases between the germline ends. The CDR3 loop spans 14 amino acids.

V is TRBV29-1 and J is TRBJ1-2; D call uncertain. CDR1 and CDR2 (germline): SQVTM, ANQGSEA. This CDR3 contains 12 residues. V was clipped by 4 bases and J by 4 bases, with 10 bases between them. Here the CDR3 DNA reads TGCAGCGTTGGTCTGGGCGGCTATGGCTACACCTTC. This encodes CSVGLGGYGYTF.

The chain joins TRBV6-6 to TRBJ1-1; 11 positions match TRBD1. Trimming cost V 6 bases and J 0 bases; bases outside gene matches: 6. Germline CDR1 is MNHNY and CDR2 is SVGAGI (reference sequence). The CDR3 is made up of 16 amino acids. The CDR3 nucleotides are TGTGCCAGCAGGGGGGACAGGGGGTTTCTGAACACTGAAGCTTTCTTT. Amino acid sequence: CASRGDRGFLNTEAFF.

As DNA, the CDR3 is TGTGCCAGCAGTACCGCGGGGAACTATGGCTACACCTTC. Translated, it gives CASSTAGNYGYTF. This rearrangement joins TRBV5-6 to TRBJ1-2; D remains ambiguous. Deletions cut 5 bases from V and 2 bases from J, with 10 bases between. The CDR3 consists of 13 residues. CDR1 and CDR2 (germline): SGHDT, YYEEEE.

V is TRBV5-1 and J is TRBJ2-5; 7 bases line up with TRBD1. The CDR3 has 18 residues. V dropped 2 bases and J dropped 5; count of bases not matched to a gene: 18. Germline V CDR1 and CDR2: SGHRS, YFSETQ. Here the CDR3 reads CASSFPFDTSTGMETQYF. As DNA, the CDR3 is TGCGCCAGCAGCTTCCCTTTTGATACCTCGACAGGGATGGAGACCCAGTACTTC.

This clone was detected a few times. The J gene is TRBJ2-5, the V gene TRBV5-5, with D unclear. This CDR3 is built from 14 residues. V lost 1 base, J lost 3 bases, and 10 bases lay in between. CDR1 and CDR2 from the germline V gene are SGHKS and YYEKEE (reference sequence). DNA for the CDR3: TGTGCCAGCAGCTTGCCGCTCGGCGAAGAGACCCAGTACTTC. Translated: CASSLPLGEETQYF.

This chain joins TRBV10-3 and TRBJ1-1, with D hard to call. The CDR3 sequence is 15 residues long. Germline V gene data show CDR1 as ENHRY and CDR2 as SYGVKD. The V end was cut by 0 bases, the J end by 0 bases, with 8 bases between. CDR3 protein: CAISESTGMNTEAFF. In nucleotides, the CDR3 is TGTGCCATCAGTGAGTCAACGGGTATGAACACTGAAGCTTTCTTT.

CDR3 nucleotide sequence: TGTGCCAGCAGTTCAAATTGGGGCAATCAGCCCCAGCATTTT. Encoded protein: CASSSNWGNQPQHF. V gene TRBV6-5 combines with J gene TRBJ1-5; D remains unclear. The V gene's germline CDR1 is MNHEY and CDR2 SVGAGI. The CDR3 runs 14 residues. V lost 4 bases to trimming and J lost 2 bases, with 9 bases between them.

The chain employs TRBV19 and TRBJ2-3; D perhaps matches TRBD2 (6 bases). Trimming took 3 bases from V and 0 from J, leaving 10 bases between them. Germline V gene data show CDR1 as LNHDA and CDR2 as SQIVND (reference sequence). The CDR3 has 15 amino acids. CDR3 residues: CASSILAVSTDTQYF. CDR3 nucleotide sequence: TGTGCCAGTAGTATTTTAGCGGTAAGCACAGATACGCAGTATTTT.

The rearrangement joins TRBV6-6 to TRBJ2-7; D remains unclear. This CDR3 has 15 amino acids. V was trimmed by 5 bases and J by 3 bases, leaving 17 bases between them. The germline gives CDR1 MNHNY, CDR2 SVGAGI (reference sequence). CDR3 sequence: CASSVDFVPYYEQYF. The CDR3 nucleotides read TGTGCCAGCAGTGTGGATTTCGTACCGTACTACGAGCAGTACTTC.

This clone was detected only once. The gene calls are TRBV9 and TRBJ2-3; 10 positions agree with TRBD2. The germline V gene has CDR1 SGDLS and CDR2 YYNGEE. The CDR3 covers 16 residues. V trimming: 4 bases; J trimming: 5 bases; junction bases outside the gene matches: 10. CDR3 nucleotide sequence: TGTGCCAGCAGCTTAACTAGCGGGGAAGGGATAGATACGCAGTATTTT. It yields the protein CASSLTSGEGIDTQYF.

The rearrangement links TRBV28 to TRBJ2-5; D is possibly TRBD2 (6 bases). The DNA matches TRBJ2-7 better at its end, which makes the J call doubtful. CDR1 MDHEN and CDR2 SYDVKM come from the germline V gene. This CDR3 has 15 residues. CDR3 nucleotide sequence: TGTGCCAGCAGTTTAGGCGGGGCTAGCTCCTACGAGCAGTACTTC. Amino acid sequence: CASSLGGASSYEQYF.

CDR3 residues: CASSPALAGNTDTQYF. CDR3 nucleotides: TGTGCCAGCTCACCAGCCCTAGCGGGAAACACAGATACGCAGTATTTT. This rearrangement joins TRBV18 to TRBJ2-3, with 9 bases matching TRBD2. With V trimmed by 2 bases and J by 2 bases, 5 bases remained unmatched. This CDR3 has 16 residues. Germline V gene sequence: CDR1 KGHSH, CDR2 LQKENI.

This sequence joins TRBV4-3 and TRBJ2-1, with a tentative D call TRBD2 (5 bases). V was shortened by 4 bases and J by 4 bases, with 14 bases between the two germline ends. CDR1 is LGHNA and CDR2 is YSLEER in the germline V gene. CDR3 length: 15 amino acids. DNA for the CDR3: TGCGCCAGCAGCCCCCCTGAGCGGCGGTACAATGAGCAGTTCTTC. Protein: CASSPPERRYNEQFF.

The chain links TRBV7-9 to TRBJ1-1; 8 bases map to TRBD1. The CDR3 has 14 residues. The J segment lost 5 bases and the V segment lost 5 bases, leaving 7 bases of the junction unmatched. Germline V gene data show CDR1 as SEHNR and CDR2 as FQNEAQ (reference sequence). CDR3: CASSPQGAWTEAFF. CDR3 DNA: TGTGCCAGCAGCCCCCAGGGGGCGTGGACTGAAGCTTTCTTT.

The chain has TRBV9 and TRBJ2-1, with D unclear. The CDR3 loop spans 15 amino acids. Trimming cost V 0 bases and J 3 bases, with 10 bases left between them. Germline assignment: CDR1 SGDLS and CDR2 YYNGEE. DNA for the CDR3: TGTGCCAGCAGCGTAGGCCTAGAACACTACAATGAGCAGTTCTTC. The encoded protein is CASSVGLEHYNEQFF.

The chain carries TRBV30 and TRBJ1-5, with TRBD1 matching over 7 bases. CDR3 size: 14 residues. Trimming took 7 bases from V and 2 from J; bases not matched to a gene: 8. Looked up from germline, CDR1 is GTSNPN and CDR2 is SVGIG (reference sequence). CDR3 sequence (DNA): TGTGCCTACAGGGGACGGGGCGGCAATCAGCCCCAGCATTTT. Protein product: CAYRGRGGNQPQHF.

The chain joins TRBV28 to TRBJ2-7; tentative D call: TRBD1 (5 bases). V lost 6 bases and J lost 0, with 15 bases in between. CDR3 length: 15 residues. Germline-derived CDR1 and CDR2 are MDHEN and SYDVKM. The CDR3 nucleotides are TGTGCCAGCAGCCCCTCCGGACACCTCTCCTACGAGCAGTACTTC. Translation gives CASSPSGHLSYEQYF.

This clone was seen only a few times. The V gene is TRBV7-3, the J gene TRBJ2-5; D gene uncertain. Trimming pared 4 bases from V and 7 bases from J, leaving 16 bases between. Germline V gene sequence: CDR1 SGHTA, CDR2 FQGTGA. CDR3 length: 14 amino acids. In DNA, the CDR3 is TGTGCCAGCAGCTCCAGTGACACGGCTGGGACCCAGTACTTC. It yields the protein CASSSSDTAGTQYF.

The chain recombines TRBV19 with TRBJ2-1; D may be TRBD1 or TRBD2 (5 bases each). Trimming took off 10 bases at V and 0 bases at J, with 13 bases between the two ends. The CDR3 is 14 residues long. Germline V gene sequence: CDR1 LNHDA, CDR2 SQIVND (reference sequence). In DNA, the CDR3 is TGTGCCACCGGGGAGAGGGGCTCCTACAATGAGCAGTTCTTC. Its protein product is CATGERGSYNEQFF.